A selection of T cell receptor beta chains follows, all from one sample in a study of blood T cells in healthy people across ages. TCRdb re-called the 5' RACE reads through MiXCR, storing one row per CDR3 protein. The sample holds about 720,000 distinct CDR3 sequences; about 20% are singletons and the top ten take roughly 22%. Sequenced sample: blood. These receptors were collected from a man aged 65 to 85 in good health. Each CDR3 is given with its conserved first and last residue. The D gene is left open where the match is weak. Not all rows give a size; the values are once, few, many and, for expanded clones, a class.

DNA: TGTGCCAGCACTTGGCTTGTTAACTATGGCTACACCTTC
CDR3: CASTWLVNYGYTF
J: TRBJ1-2
V: TRBV2
size: .
D: .

DNA: TGTGCCAGCAGCTTTTCGGGTCTCCGCGCCTATGGCTACACCTTC
CDR3: CASSFSGLRAYGYTF
J: TRBJ1-2
V: TRBV7-9
size: few
D: .

DNA: TGCAGCGTTGAAAGGCGGGGGCCAGATACGCAGTATTTT
CDR3: CSVERRGPDTQYF
J: TRBJ2-3
V: TRBV29-1
size: few
D: .

DNA: TGTGCCAGCAGCCCTCGGGAGAGGGTCAATGAGCAGTTCTTC
CDR3: CASSPRERVNEQFF
J: TRBJ2-1
V: TRBV7-6
size: few
D: .

DNA: TGTGCCAGCAGCGTAGACGTCGGCGAGACCCAGTACTTC
CDR3: CASSVDVGETQYF
J: TRBJ2-5
V: TRBV9
size: few
D: .

DNA: TGTGCCAGCAGCTGGGCGACAATTACTGGGGCCAACGTCCTGACTTTC
CDR3: CASSWATITGANVLTF
J: TRBJ2-6
V: TRBV7-9
size: .
D: .

DNA: TGCGCCAGCAGCTTGGTGGGGCGCACGAATACGCAGTATTTT
CDR3: CASSLVGRTNTQYF
J: TRBJ2-3
V: TRBV5-1
size: .
D: .

DNA: TGTGCCATCGCTATGACTAGCGGGACAACGGATACGCAGTATTTT
CDR3: CAIAMTSGTTDTQYF
J: TRBJ2-3
V: TRBV10-3
size: .
D: TRBD2

DNA: TGTGCCATCAGTGACGGGCGGGAGGGCCTCGATGAGCAGTTCTTC
CDR3: CAISDGREGLDEQFF
J: TRBJ2-1
V: TRBV10-3
size: few
D: TRBD2

DNA: TGCAGTGCTAGAGATATACAGAAGGCGAACACCGGGGAGCTGTTTTTT
CDR3: CSARDIQKANTGELFF
J: TRBJ2-2
V: TRBV20-1
size: .
D: .

DNA: TGTGCCAGCAGTTTACTAGCGGGGGGGCCGGAAGAGACCCAGTACTTC
CDR3: CASSLLAGGPEETQYF
J: TRBJ2-5
V: TRBV12-3/TRBV12-4
size: .
D: TRBD2

DNA: TGTGCCAGCAGTTTATCCTACGGGACGGTCACTGAAGCTTTCTTT
CDR3: CASSLSYGTVTEAFF
J: TRBJ1-1
V: TRBV28
size: .
D: .

DNA: TGTGCCAGCAGCACCCTAGACAACTATGGCTACACCTTC
CDR3: CASSTLDNYGYTF
J: TRBJ1-2
V: TRBV6-5
size: many
D: .

DNA: TGTGCCAGCGGCGTGGGGCGAGACATGGCACTCCTCCACTTT
CDR3: CASGVGRDMALLHF
J: TRBJ1-6
V: TRBV3-1
size: .
D: .

DNA: TGTGCCAGCAGGAAGCAGGGGAGGACTGAAGCTTTCTTT
CDR3: CASRKQGRTEAFF
J: TRBJ1-1
V: TRBV27
size: few
D: .

DNA: TGCGCCAGCAGCCGAGGTGAGGCGTCCGGCGAGCAGTACTTC
CDR3: CASSRGEASGEQYF
J: TRBJ2-7
V: TRBV5-1
size: .
D: .

DNA: TGTGCCAGCTCATCCGGCCATGGGGAGACCCAGTACTTC
CDR3: CASSSGHGETQYF
J: TRBJ2-5
V: TRBV18
size: once
D: .

DNA: TGTGCCAGCAGGAAGCGGGGCCAAGAGACCCAGTACTTC
CDR3: CASRKRGQETQYF
J: TRBJ2-5
V: TRBV6-5
size: few
D: TRBD2

DNA: TGCAGCGCCTCACGACTAGGCATCTACAATGAGCAGTTCTTC
CDR3: CSASRLGIYNEQFF
J: TRBJ2-1
V: TRBV29-1
size: .
D: .

DNA: TGTGCCAGCAGTTTAGGGGGGGTGGGCTACGAGCAGTACTTC
CDR3: CASSLGGVGYEQYF
J: TRBJ2-7
V: TRBV27
size: many
D: TRBD2

DNA: TGCGCCAGCAGCTTGGAGGCAGGGTCTAGCTCCTACGAGCAGTACTTC
CDR3: CASSLEAGSSSYEQYF
J: TRBJ2-7
V: TRBV5-1
size: .
D: .

DNA: TGTGCCAGCAGCCAAGTCGGGTGGTCAGACCGATCAAACAATGAGCAGTTCTTC
CDR3: CASSQVGWSDRSNNEQFF
J: TRBJ2-1
V: TRBV3-1
size: .
D: .

DNA: TGTGCCAGCAGCGTAGTATTAGCGGGAGGTCGACAGTATTTT
CDR3: CASSVVLAGGRQYF
J: TRBJ2-3
V: TRBV9
size: .
D: TRBD2

DNA: TGTGCCAGCAGCTTAGACCGGGGAGGGATCGGCGGAAACACCATATATTTT
CDR3: CASSLDRGGIGGNTIYF
J: TRBJ1-3
V: TRBV11-3
size: few
D: .

DNA: TGCGCCAGCAGCCAAGGAGCCCAGGGGGCATATGGAAAACTGTTTTTT
CDR3: CASSQGAQGAYGKLFF
J: TRBJ1-4
V: TRBV4-3
size: many
D: TRBD1

DNA: TGTGCCAGCAGACCTACTAGCGGGGGCTACAATGAGCAGTTCTTC
CDR3: CASRPTSGGYNEQFF
J: TRBJ2-1
V: TRBV5-1
size: many
D: TRBD2

DNA: TGTGCCAGCAGTTTGAAGCGGGGGGCCCCCAATGAGCAGTTCTTC
CDR3: CASSLKRGAPNEQFF
J: TRBJ2-1
V: TRBV27
size: .
D: TRBD2

DNA: TGCTGTGCTAGCCGACTAGCGGGAGAGAACACCGGGGAGCTGTTTTTT
CDR3: CCASRLAGENTGELFF
J: TRBJ2-2
V: TRBV20-1
size: .
D: TRBD2

DNA: TGTGCCAGCAGACGCGGCGTTAACCATGAGCAGTTCTTC
CDR3: CASRRGVNHEQFF
J: TRBJ2-1
V: TRBV18
size: few
D: .

DNA: TGTGCCAGCAGCCGTGCGGGGTCCTCCTCGTGGGAGCTGTTTTTT
CDR3: CASSRAGSSSWELFF
J: TRBJ2-2
V: TRBV6-5
size: .
D: .

DNA: TGTGCCAGCAGCTTAGGTGGTTCAGGGCCTAATGAAAAACTGTTTTTT
CDR3: CASSLGGSGPNEKLFF
J: TRBJ1-4
V: TRBV7-6
size: few
D: .

DNA: TGTGCCATCAGTAAGACAGGGGGTGCAGAGACCCAGTACTTC
CDR3: CAISKTGGAETQYF
J: TRBJ2-5
V: TRBV10-3
size: .
D: TRBD1

DNA: TGTGCCAGCAGCACGGACTCCCAGATGAGGTATACGCAGTATTTT
CDR3: CASSTDSQMRYTQYF
J: TRBJ2-3
V: TRBV5-5
size: .
D: .

DNA: TGTGCCAGCAGTGAGGGACTAGCGGGGAGGGAGACCCAGTACTTC
CDR3: CASSEGLAGRETQYF
J: TRBJ2-5
V: TRBV12-3/TRBV12-4
size: .
D: TRBD2

DNA: TGTGCCAGTAGTATCGCAAACTCTGGAAACACCATATATTTT
CDR3: CASSIANSGNTIYF
J: TRBJ1-3
V: TRBV19
size: .
D: .

DNA: TGCGCCAGCAGCTCCGGACCGGGGGCAGATACGCAGTATTTT
CDR3: CASSSGPGADTQYF
J: TRBJ2-3
V: TRBV5-1
size: few
D: .

DNA: TGCAGCGTTGTACCTCGGGGGGCGGTCGACGAGCAGTACTTC
CDR3: CSVVPRGAVDEQYF
J: TRBJ2-7
V: TRBV29-1
size: few
D: .

DNA: TGCAGCGGGGACAGGGGTGGGTATGAGCAGTTCTTC
CDR3: CSGDRGGYEQFF
J: TRBJ2-1
V: TRBV20-1
size: few
D: TRBD1

DNA: TGTGCCAGCAGCTTAGCCGGGTTAGCGGTTTTGGGTGAAAAACTGTTTTTT
CDR3: CASSLAGLAVLGEKLFF
J: TRBJ1-4
V: TRBV7-2
size: few
D: .

DNA: TGTGCCAGCAGTTACCCCCAGGGCGTTTCCGATGGCTACACCTTC
CDR3: CASSYPQGVSDGYTF
J: TRBJ1-2
V: TRBV6-6
size: .
D: .

DNA: TGCAGTGCTAGAGATGCCTCAGTTCGGGAGACCCAGTACTTC
CDR3: CSARDASVRETQYF
J: TRBJ2-5
V: TRBV20-1
size: .
D: .

DNA: TGTGCCAGCCAGGGATTCGAGCAGTACTTC
CDR3: CASQGFEQYF
J: TRBJ2-7
V: TRBV2
size: few
D: .

DNA: TGTGCCAGCAGTTTAGGCCCCACAGAGTACGAGCAGTACTTC
CDR3: CASSLGPTEYEQYF
J: TRBJ2-7
V: TRBV12-3/TRBV12-4
size: .
D: .

DNA: TGCGCCAGCAGCTTCTTGACAGAAACGACAGAAGCTTTCTTT
CDR3: CASSFLTETTEAFF
J: TRBJ1-1
V: TRBV5-1
size: many
D: .

DNA: TGTGCCAGCAGTTTCTCACATGCGGGTAATGAGCAGTTCTTC
CDR3: CASSFSHAGNEQFF
J: TRBJ2-1
V: TRBV6-5
size: .
D: .

DNA: TGTGCCAGCAGTTTGAGGACAGGGACTGGCTACACCTTC
CDR3: CASSLRTGTGYTF
J: TRBJ1-2
V: TRBV12-3/TRBV12-4
size: few
D: TRBD1

DNA: TGTGCCACCCGACTAGCTCAAGTTGGAGATACGCAGTATTTT
CDR3: CATRLAQVGDTQYF
J: TRBJ2-3
V: TRBV12-3/TRBV12-4
size: .
D: TRBD2

DNA: TGTGCCACCAGTTTCCGGGACAGGGGGAACAATGAGCAGTTCTTC
CDR3: CATSFRDRGNNEQFF
J: TRBJ2-1
V: TRBV24-1
size: .
D: TRBD1

DNA: TGTGCCAGCAGCTTAGGGTACGGCAGCTCCTACGAGCAGTACTTC
CDR3: CASSLGYGSSYEQYF
J: TRBJ2-7
V: TRBV11-1
size: few
D: .

DNA: TGTGCCAGCAGTAAAGAATGGTCGAGCAATGAGCAGTTCTTC
CDR3: CASSKEWSSNEQFF
J: TRBJ2-1
V: TRBV25-1
size: .
D: .

DNA: TGTGCCAGCAGACCGGGACTAGCGGAAACCGGGGAGCTGTTTTTT
CDR3: CASRPGLAETGELFF
J: TRBJ2-2
V: TRBV28
size: few
D: TRBD2

DNA: TGCAGCGTTTACAGGGGGCAAGAGACCCAGTACTTC
CDR3: CSVYRGQETQYF
J: TRBJ2-5
V: TRBV29-1
size: many
D: TRBD1

DNA: TGTGCCAGCTCACCGTGGACAGGGGAATGGACTGAAGCTTTCTTT
CDR3: CASSPWTGEWTEAFF
J: TRBJ1-1
V: TRBV18
size: .
D: TRBD1

DNA: TGTGCCAGCAGCTTAGCGATAGGAGCGGGAGGGGACAATGAGCAGTTCTTC
CDR3: CASSLAIGAGGDNEQFF
J: TRBJ2-1
V: TRBV7-9
size: .
D: TRBD2

DNA: TGTGCCATCAGCTTAGGGGGGTCAGGGGCCAACGTCCTGACTTTC
CDR3: CAISLGGSGANVLTF
J: TRBJ2-6
V: TRBV7-2
size: .
D: .

DNA: TGCGCCAGCAGCCAAGGAAGTTCAGTGCCTAACTATGGCTACACCTTC
CDR3: CASSQGSSVPNYGYTF
J: TRBJ1-2
V: TRBV4-1
size: few
D: .

DNA: TGTGCCAGCAGTTCCCCTGCCCACAATGTTGATACGCAGTATTTT
CDR3: CASSSPAHNVDTQYF
J: TRBJ2-3
V: TRBV6-2/TRBV6-3
size: few
D: .

DNA: TGTGCCAGCAGCTTACGCCTACTAGCGGGGGAGTACAATGAGCAGTTCTTC
CDR3: CASSLRLLAGEYNEQFF
J: TRBJ2-1
V: TRBV5-5
size: .
D: TRBD2

DNA: TGTGCCAGCAGCTCCAGGAGGGGGCATGATGAGCAGTTCTTC
CDR3: CASSSRRGHDEQFF
J: TRBJ2-1
V: TRBV7-8
size: .
D: .

DNA: TGTGCCAGCAGCTTAGGCTTCGGCCAAGAGACCCAGTACTTC
CDR3: CASSLGFGQETQYF
J: TRBJ2-5
V: TRBV7-2
size: many
D: .